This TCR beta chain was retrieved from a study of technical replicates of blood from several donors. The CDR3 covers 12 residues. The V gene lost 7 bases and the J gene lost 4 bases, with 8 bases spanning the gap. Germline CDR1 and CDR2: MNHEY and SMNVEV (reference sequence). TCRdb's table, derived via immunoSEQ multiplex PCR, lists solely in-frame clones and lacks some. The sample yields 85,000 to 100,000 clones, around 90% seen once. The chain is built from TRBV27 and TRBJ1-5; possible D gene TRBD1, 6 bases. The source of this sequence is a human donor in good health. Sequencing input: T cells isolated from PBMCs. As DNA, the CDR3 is TGTGCCAGCAACACAGGGAATCAGCCCCAGCATTTT. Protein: CASNTGNQPQHF.